The rows below give T cell receptor beta chains drawn from one sample of a study of cytomegalovirus exposure and HLA in healthy donors. The repertoire was sequenced with immunoSEQ multiplex PCR; TCRdb's copy has only in-frame clones and lacks some. The sample has 150,000 to 200,000 clones, over 75% seen once. Input material: PBMCs. Receptors originate from a man younger than 30 in good health and CMV-seropositive. Each CDR3 is given with its conserved first and last residue. The D gene is left open where the match is weak. A row's size may be missing; if present it is once, few, many or a size class.

.	TRBV5-6	TRBJ1-6	once	CASSLRLQGSYNSPLHF	TGTGCCAGCAGCCTACGCCTCCAGGGGAGTTATAATTCACCCCTCCACTTT
TRBD2	TRBV5-4	TRBJ2-3	.	CASSGRLAGGLGTDTQYF	TGTGCCAGCAGCGGGCGACTAGCGGGGGGTTTGGGCACAGATACGCAGTATTTT
.	TRBV5-1	TRBJ2-1	.	CASSLDGNEQFF	TGCGCCAGCAGCTTGGACGGGAATGAGCAGTTCTTC
.	TRBV5-1	TRBJ2-5	.	CASSLDGLQETQYF	TGCGCCAGCAGCTTGGATGGGCTCCAAGAGACCCAGTACTTC
.	TRBV14	TRBJ2-1	once	CASSQGRWANNEQFF	TGTGCCAGCAGCCAAGGCAGGTGGGCGAACAATGAGCAGTTCTTC
.	TRBV29-1	TRBJ1-3	.	CSVEDRRNTIYF	TGCAGCGTAGAGGACAGACGAAACACCATATATTTT
.	TRBV19	TRBJ2-2	.	CASSIGAGNTGELFF	TGTGCCAGTAGTATAGGAGCGGGGAACACCGGGGAGCTGTTTTTT
.	TRBV5-1	TRBJ2-5	.	CASSLPNTAAPQETQYF	TGCGCCAGCAGCTTGCCAAACACGGCGGCCCCACAAGAGACCCAGTACTTC
TRBD1	TRBV18	TRBJ2-5	.	CASSPTGRQETQYF	TGTGCCAGCTCACCGACAGGGCGGCAAGAGACCCAGTACTTC
.	TRBV20-1	TRBJ2-1	.	CSAYQGNEQFF	TGCAGTGCTTACCAGGGTAATGAGCAGTTCTTC
TRBD2	TRBV2	TRBJ2-7	once	CAVTSGTTVSSYEQYF	TGTGCCGTGACTAGCGGGACTACCGTAAGCTCCTACGAGCAGTACTTC
.	TRBV5-1	TRBJ2-4	.	CASSLVEAKNIQYF	TGCGCCAGCAGCTTGGTGGAGGCCAAAAACATTCAGTACTTC
.	TRBV27	TRBJ1-2	few	CASSLSPAEGYTF	TGTGCCAGCAGTTTATCTCCGGCGGAAGGCTACACCTTC
TRBD1	TRBV7-6	TRBJ1-1	.	CASSFTVGTGGLGTEAFF	TGTGCCAGCAGCTTTACTGTTGGGACAGGGGGCTTGGGCACTGAAGCTTTCTTT
TRBD2	TRBV5-4	TRBJ2-3	few	CASSLEAGGSGDTQYF	TGTGCCAGCAGCTTGGAAGCGGGGGGGTCGGGAGATACGCAGTATTTT
.	TRBV10-3	TRBJ1-1	.	CAISGPGLEGTGTEAFF	TGTGCCATCAGTGGTCCGGGACTGGAAGGCACGGGCACTGAAGCTTTCTTT
.	TRBV6-5	TRBJ2-7	.	CASSYQPSRVPSEQYF	TGTGCCAGCAGTTACCAACCGTCCAGGGTTCCCTCCGAGCAGTACTTC
.	TRBV27	TRBJ1-1	.	CASSLSMGLRGAFF	TGTGCCAGCAGTTTATCGATGGGACTGAGAGGAGCTTTCTTT
TRBD1	TRBV7-2	TRBJ1-1	.	CASSLEWTGDTEAFF	TGTGCCAGCAGCTTAGAATGGACAGGGGACACTGAAGCTTTCTTT
.	TRBV7-8	TRBJ1-1	.	CASSQDSRMNTEAFF	TGTGCCAGCAGCCAAGACAGTCGGATGAACACTGAAGCTTTCTTT
.	TRBV6-4	TRBJ2-7	few	CASSEVAGSGAYEQYF	TGTGCCAGCAGTGAGGTTGCAGGTTCGGGGGCCTACGAGCAGTACTTC
TRBD2	TRBV4-2	TRBJ2-7	.	CASSQAGTSGGLTYEQYF	TGTGCCAGCAGCCAGGCCGGGACTAGCGGGGGTCTAACCTACGAGCAGTACTTC
TRBD1	TRBV7-9	TRBJ1-2	.	CASRPGTGLSLFDGYTF	TGTGCCAGCAGGCCCGGGACAGGTTTATCGCTCTTCGATGGCTACACCTTC
TRBD1	TRBV6-1	TRBJ1-2	.	CASSEANRGGYTF	TGTGCCAGCAGTGAAGCCAACAGGGGCGGCTACACCTTC
TRBD2	TRBV28	TRBJ2-3	.	CASSSTLYEAGTSTDTQYF	TGTGCCAGCAGTTCTACCCTTTATGAAGCGGGAACTAGCACAGATACGCAGTATTTT
TRBD1	TRBV6-1	TRBJ2-3	.	CASSDRGSHTDTQYF	TGTGCCAGCAGTGACAGGGGGTCCCACACAGATACGCAGTATTTT
.	TRBV14	TRBJ2-3	.	CASSLTGDTQYF	TGTGCCAGCAGTCTTACCGGAGATACGCAGTATTTT
TRBD1	TRBV7-2	TRBJ1-2	.	CASSQTTGDYGYTF	TGTGCCAGCAGCCAAACAACAGGGGACTATGGCTACACCTTC
.	TRBV9	TRBJ2-5	.	CASSVGAGVQLGQETQYF	TGTGCCAGCAGCGTAGGGGCAGGGGTGCAGTTGGGGCAAGAGACCCAGTACTTC
.	TRBV7-2	TRBJ2-5	once	CASKTTGLVETQYF	TGTGCCAGCAAAACGACAGGTCTTGTAGAGACCCAGTACTTC